The 20 T cell receptor beta chains below all came from one sample that was sequenced in a study of blood T cell repertoires in COVID-19. The repertoire was sequenced with immunoSEQ multiplex PCR; TCRdb's copy has only in-frame clones and lacks some. The sample holds 200,000 to 250,000 clones; 85% are singletons and the top ten take approximately 2.4%. The sample comprised peripheral blood. Receptors originate from a woman in her 70s with COVID-19, enrolled during active disease.

The rearrangement uses TRBV2 and TRBJ2-7; D not certain. Trimming left V 6 bases short and J 5 bases short, with 11 bases between. Germline loops: CDR1 SNHLY, CDR2 FYNNEI. The CDR3 has 12 amino acids. The CDR3 DNA sequence: TGTGCCAGCAGGGCAGACATGGACGAGCAGTACTTC. Its protein product is CASRADMDEQYF.

J is TRBJ2-1 and V is TRBV20-1; D not certain. Germline V lookup: CDR1 DFQATT, CDR2 SNEGSKA (reference sequence). The V and J ends lost 5 bases and 7 bases respectively, with 9 bases between them. The CDR3 is 11 residues long. CDR3 residues: CSAFDWNEQFF. The CDR3 nucleotides read TGCAGTGCTTTCGACTGGAATGAGCAGTTCTTC.

This chain connects TRBV19 to TRBJ2-1; 9 bases are a match to TRBD2. CDR1 is LNHDA, CDR2 SQIVND, per germline (reference sequence). The CDR3 covers 17 residues. The J segment lost 1 base and the V segment lost 3 bases, leaving 7 bases of the junction unmatched. This CDR3 is CASSISSGGASYNEQFF. For the CDR3, the DNA is TGTGCCAGTAGTATCAGTAGCGGGGGAGCTTCCTACAATGAGCAGTTCTTC.

The genes are TRBV7-2 and TRBJ1-4; a possible D gene is TRBD1 (5 bases). Germline assignment: CDR1 SGHTA and CDR2 FQGNSA. Trimming removed 3 bases from V and 10 bases from J, with 21 bases in between. The CDR3 totals 16 residues. The chain's CDR3 is CASSFGPTGTEGKLFF. In DNA form, the CDR3 reads TGTGCCAGCAGCTTTGGGCCCACCGGGACGGAGGGAAAACTGTTTTTT.

V gene TRBV7-3 combines with J gene TRBJ2-1; tentatively, D is TRBD2 (6 bases). The CDR3 totals 15 residues. The V gene lost 2 bases and the J gene lost 0 bases, with 8 bases spanning the gap. Germline CDR1 is SGHTA and CDR2 is FQGTGA. The CDR3 coding sequence is TGTGCCAGCAGCTTACGCGGGGCCTCCTACAATGAGCAGTTCTTC. It translates to CASSLRGASYNEQFF. The complete variable domain, with remaining parts taken from reference TRBV7-3 and TRBJ2-1, reads GAGVSQTPSNKVTEKGKYVELRCDPISGHTALYWYRQSLGQGPEFLIYFQGTGAADDSGLPNDRFFAVRPEGSVSTLKIQRTERGDSAVYLCASSLRGASYNEQFFGPGTRLTVL.

This clone was seen only a few times. The chain uses TRBV2 and TRBJ2-1; 8 bases agree with TRBD2. The CDR3 extends over 16 amino acids. Unmatched junction bases numbered 7, after V lost 0 bases and J lost 6 bases. Germline CDR1 SNHLY, CDR2 FYNNEI. The CDR3 is CASSEALTSGTNEQFF. CDR3 bases: TGTGCCAGCAGTGAAGCGCTAACTAGCGGTACCAATGAGCAGTTCTTC.

CDR3: CASSDSGRGYEQYF. The CDR3 nucleotides read TGCGCCAGCAGCGATAGCGGGAGAGGGTACGAGCAGTACTTC. This sequence joins TRBV5-1 and TRBJ2-7; 9 bases are a match to TRBD2. This CDR3 has 14 amino acids. The germline CDR1 and CDR2 sequences are SGHRS and YFSETQ. Germline trimming cut 4 bases from V and 4 bases from J; bases unmatched to any gene: 6.

This chain uses TRBV2 with TRBJ1-2; 9 positions match TRBD1. This CDR3 spans 14 amino acids. CDR1 SNHLY and CDR2 FYNNEI come from the germline V gene. With 1 base clipped from V and 8 bases from J, the junction kept 5 bases outside the gene matches. CDR3 region: CASSEDGTGNGYTF. In DNA, the CDR3 is TGTGCCAGCAGTGAAGATGGGACAGGGAACGGCTACACCTTC.

The V gene is TRBV18, the J gene TRBJ2-1; TRBD1 agrees at 12 bases. The length of the CDR3 is 16 residues. Unmatched junction bases numbered 8, after V lost 2 bases and J lost 9 bases. The germline CDR1 and CDR2 sequences are KGHSH and LQKENI. CDR3 region: CASSPTGDRGHGEQFF. The CDR3 bases are TGTGCCAGCTCACCAACAGGGGACAGGGGGCACGGTGAGCAGTTCTTC.

J is TRBJ2-1 and V is TRBV6-6; TRBD1 matches 7 bases. Germline V gives CDR1 MNHNY, CDR2 SVGAGI (reference sequence). V dropped 2 bases and J dropped 4; count of bases not matched to a gene: 5. CDR3 length: 15 residues. CDR3 amino acids: CASSYQRDSYNEQFF. The CDR3 nucleotides are TGTGCCAGCAGTTACCAAAGGGACAGTTACAATGAGCAGTTCTTC.

The rearrangement links TRBV7-8 to TRBJ1-1; D gene ambiguous. Germline CDR1 and CDR2: SGHVS and FQNEAQ. Trimming pared 5 bases from V and 2 bases from J, leaving 15 bases between. The CDR3 has 15 amino acids. CDR3 nucleotides: TGTGCCAGCAGCCTAGAGGGAGTGATTAACACTGAAGCTTTCTTT. Translating gives CASSLEGVINTEAFF.

V usage is TRBV19 and J usage is TRBJ1-2, with 9 nucleotides matching TRBD1. Germline V gene data show CDR1 as LNHDA and CDR2 as SQIVND (reference sequence). The CDR3 covers 13 residues. The ends lost 10 bases at V and 5 bases at J; junction bases unmatched: 8. For the CDR3, the DNA is TGTGCCACCTCGGACAGGGGTGGATATGGCTACACCTTC. It codes for CATSDRGGYGYTF. Filled out from reference TRBV19 and TRBJ1-2, the complete variable domain reads DGGITQSPKYLFRKEGQNVTLSCEQNLNHDAMYWYRQDPGQGLRLIYYSQIVNDFQKGDIAEGYSVSREKKESFPLTVTSAQKNPTAFYLCATSDRGGYGYTFGSGTRLTVV.

V gene TRBV4-1 combines with J gene TRBJ1-3; D is uncertain. Trimming removed 1 base at V and 0 bases at J, with 19 bases between. This CDR3 comprises 19 residues. Per germline, CDR1 MGHRA and CDR2 YSYEKL. The CDR3 DNA reads TGCGCCAGCAGCCAAGGGGCCCTTTCTCGTATCTACTCTGGAAACACCATATATTTT. Translating gives CASSQGALSRIYSGNTIYF.

This clone was counted a few times. V and J are TRBV10-3 and TRBJ2-1; perhaps TRBD2 as D (6 bases). The CDR3 has 17 residues. With 2 bases removed from V and 2 bases from J, the gap between germline ends came to 16 bases. From germline, CDR1 is ENHRY and CDR2 SYGVKD. This CDR3 reads CAISEPRARGTYNEQFF. In DNA form, the CDR3 reads TGTGCCATCAGTGAGCCCCGGGCCCGGGGGACCTACAATGAGCAGTTCTTC.

This clone showed up just once. The chain combines TRBV4-2 with TRBJ1-4, with 8 positions matching TRBD1. Trimming at V came to 4 bases and at J to 2 bases, leaving 6 bases not matched to a gene. Per the germline V gene, CDR1 is LGHNA and CDR2 is YNFKEQ. The CDR3 consists of 16 residues. The DNA of the CDR3 is TGTGCCAGCAGCCGGGGCAGGGGGCCCACTAATGAAAAACTGTTTTTT. Its translation: CASSRGRGPTNEKLFF.

The chain carries TRBV19 and TRBJ1-6, with D unresolved. Trimming stripped 4 bases from V and 11 bases from J, with 9 bases between. This CDR3 has 12 amino acids. Germline V gene sequence: CDR1 LNHDA, CDR2 SQIVND (reference sequence). For the CDR3, the DNA is TGTGCCAGTAGTAATTCAGAGGCACCCCTCCACTTT. This codes for CASSNSEAPLHF.

This chain links TRBV4-3 with TRBJ2-1, with 7 nucleotides matching TRBD1. The ends lost 3 bases at V and 9 bases at J; junction bases unmatched: 5. This CDR3 has 13 amino acids. Germline CDR1 is LGHNA and CDR2 is YSLEER. CDR3 coding DNA: TGCGCCAGCAGCCATGACAGGGTGGGTGAGCAGTTCTTC. It yields the protein CASSHDRVGEQFF.

The chain recombines TRBV5-1 with TRBJ2-1; the match to TRBD2 covers 8 bases. Germline values: CDR1 SGHRS, CDR2 YFSETQ. CDR3 length equals 15 residues. The trim removed 3 bases at V and 9 bases at J, leaving 11 bases unmatched. In DNA form, the CDR3 reads TGCGCCAGCAGCTCAGCGGGGGCCCCCCATGTTGAGCAGTTCTTC. Its translation is CASSSAGAPHVEQFF.

The chain has TRBV11-3 and TRBJ1-1, with D possibly matching TRBD1 (6 bases). The V end was cut by 6 bases, the J end by 5 bases, with 22 bases between. Germline lookup yields CDR1 SGHNT and CDR2 YENEEA. The CDR3 covers 16 residues. The CDR3 region has the DNA TGTGCCAGCAGACCGAGACCCCCAGGGGCATTAACTGAAGCTTTCTTT. Amino acid sequence: CASRPRPPGALTEAFF.

V usage is TRBV6-6 and J usage is TRBJ2-2; the match to TRBD2 covers 8 bases. The CDR3 has 16 amino acids. The germline V gene has CDR1 MNHNY and CDR2 SVGAGI (reference sequence). Germline trimming cut 6 bases from V and 6 bases from J; bases unmatched to any gene: 12. In DNA form, the CDR3 reads TGTGCCAGCAGCCCCCCCCCGGGACTAGTTTCCGGGGAGCTGTTTTTT. Its protein product is CASSPPPGLVSGELFF.